One and the same sample provided the 2 T cell receptor beta chains below, sequenced in a study of cytomegalovirus exposure and HLA in healthy donors. 60 Vbeta and 13 Jbeta primers were used in PCR. TCRdb's copy holds only in-frame clones and misses some; the assay was immunoSEQ multiplex PCR. This table holds some 150,000 clones, roughly 79% found once. The specimen sequenced was PBMCs. The receptors derive from a woman aged 40 to 55 in good health and CMV-seronegative.

The rearrangement links TRBV4-1 to TRBJ2-7; a possible D gene is TRBD2 (6 bases). Germline lookup yields CDR1 MGHRA and CDR2 YSYEKL. V was shortened by 1 base and J by 5 bases, with 15 bases between the two germline ends. This CDR3 is 15 amino acids long. CDR3: CASSQGLGSLNEQYF. Written as DNA, the CDR3 is TGCGCCAGCAGCCAAGGACTAGGGAGCTTGAACGAGCAGTACTTC.

The chain uses TRBV4-3 and TRBJ2-7, with TRBD1 matching 9 bases. The V gene end was trimmed by 3 bases and the J gene end by 2 bases; junction bases not matched to a gene: 5. Germline V lookup: CDR1 LGHNA, CDR2 YSLEER. The CDR3 loop spans 15 amino acids. CDR3 residues: CASSQGTGLAYEQYF. As DNA, the CDR3 is TGCGCCAGCAGCCAGGGGACAGGGCTTGCCTACGAGCAGTACTTC.